This T cell receptor beta chain is drawn from a study of OX40 agonist ivuxolimab in advanced cancers. Study-wide background: Mean age approximately 61 years, range roughly 23 to 79; 82.7% male. Past anti-PD-1, anti-PD-L1 or anti-CTLA-4 therapy was accepted, and 30% to 45% had received some. Three partial responders included one hepatocellular carcinoma patient and two cutaneous melanoma patients. Study-wide findings and caveats: On average, CD8+ T cells had more expanded clones than CD4+.

This clone was detected a few times. Its antigen is currently unknown. This CDR3 has 11 residues. Germline V lookup: CDR1 SGHAT, CDR2 FQNNGV. The V end lost 3 bases, the J end lost 4 bases, and 3 bases lay between the germline ends. Method: immunoSEQ multiplex PCR; TCRdb's copy keeps in-frame clones and lacks some. The sample consists of 21,000 or so clones, around 87% of them appearing once. The sequenced sample was CD4+ or CD8+ T cells sorted from blood, obtained in a trial of the OX40 agonist ivuxolimab. This chain joins TRBV11-2 and TRBJ1-1; D is uncertain. The sequence was obtained from an adult with an advanced solid tumor such as melanoma, head and neck, liver or kidney cancer. The CDR3 nucleotides are TGTGCCAGCAGCTTGGTCACTGAAGCTTTCTTT. Residues: CASSLVTEAFF.